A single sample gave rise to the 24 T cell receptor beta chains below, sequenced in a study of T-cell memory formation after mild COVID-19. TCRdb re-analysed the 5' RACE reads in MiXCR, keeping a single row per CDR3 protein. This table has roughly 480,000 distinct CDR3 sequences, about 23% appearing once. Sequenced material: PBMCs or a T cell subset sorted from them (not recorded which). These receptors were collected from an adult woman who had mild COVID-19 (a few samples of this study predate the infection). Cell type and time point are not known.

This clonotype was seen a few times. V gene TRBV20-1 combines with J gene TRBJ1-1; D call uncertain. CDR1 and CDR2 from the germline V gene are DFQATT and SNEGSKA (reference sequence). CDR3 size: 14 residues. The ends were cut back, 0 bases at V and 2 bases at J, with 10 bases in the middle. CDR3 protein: CSARDARANTEAFF. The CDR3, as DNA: TGCAGTGCTAGAGATGCTAGGGCAAACACTGAAGCTTTCTTT.

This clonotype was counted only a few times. The CDR3 protein is CSVGKGTSHRTDTQYF. In nucleotides, the CDR3 is TGCAGCGTGGGGAAGGGGACTAGCCACCGCACAGATACGCAGTATTTT. The rearrangement joins TRBV29-1 to TRBJ2-3; 9 nucleotides agree with TRBD2. CDR1 SQVTM and CDR2 ANQGSEA come from the germline V gene. This CDR3 comprises 16 residues. Trimming removed 6 bases from V and 1 base from J; junction bases left unmatched: 11.

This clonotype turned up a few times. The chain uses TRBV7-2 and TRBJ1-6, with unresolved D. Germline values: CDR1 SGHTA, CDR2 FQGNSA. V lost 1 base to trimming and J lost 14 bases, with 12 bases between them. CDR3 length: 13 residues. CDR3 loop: CASSLVVAETLHF. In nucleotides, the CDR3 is TGTGCCAGCAGCTTAGTGGTCGCCGAGACCCTCCACTTT. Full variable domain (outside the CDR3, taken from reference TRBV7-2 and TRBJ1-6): GAGVSQSPSNKVTEKGKDVELRCDPISGHTALYWYRQSLGQGLEFLIYFQGNSAPDKSGLPSDRFSAERTGGSVSTLTIQRTQQEDSAVYLCASSLVVAETLHFGNGTRLTVT.

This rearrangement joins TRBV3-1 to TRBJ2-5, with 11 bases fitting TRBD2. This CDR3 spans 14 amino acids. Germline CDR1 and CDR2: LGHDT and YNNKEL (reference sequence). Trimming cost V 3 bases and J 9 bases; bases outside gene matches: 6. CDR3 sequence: CASSQAGTSGAQYF. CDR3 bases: TGTGCCAGCAGCCAGGCTGGGACTAGCGGAGCCCAGTACTTC.

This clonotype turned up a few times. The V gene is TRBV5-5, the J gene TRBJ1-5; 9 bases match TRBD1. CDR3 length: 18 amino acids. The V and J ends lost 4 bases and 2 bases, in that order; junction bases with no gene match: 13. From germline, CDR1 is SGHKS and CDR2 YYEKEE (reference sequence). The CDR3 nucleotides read TGTGCCAGCAGCCCGGTCTGGGACAGGGTTTTAGGCAATCAGCCCCAGCATTTT. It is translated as CASSPVWDRVLGNQPQHF.

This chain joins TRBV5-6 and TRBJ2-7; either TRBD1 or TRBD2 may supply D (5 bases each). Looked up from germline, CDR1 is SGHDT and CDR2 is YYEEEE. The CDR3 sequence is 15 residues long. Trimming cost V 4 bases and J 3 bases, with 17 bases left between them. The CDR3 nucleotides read TGTGCCAGCAGCCCGCTGAGGGACGGACGCTACGAGCAGTACTTC. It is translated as CASSPLRDGRYEQYF. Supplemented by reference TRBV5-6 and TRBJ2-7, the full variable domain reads DAGVTQSPTHLIKTRGQQVTLRCSPKSGHDTVSWYQQALGQGPQFIFQYYEEEERQRGNFPDRFSGHQFPNYSSELNVNALLLGDSALYLCASSPLRDGRYEQYFGPGTRLTVT.

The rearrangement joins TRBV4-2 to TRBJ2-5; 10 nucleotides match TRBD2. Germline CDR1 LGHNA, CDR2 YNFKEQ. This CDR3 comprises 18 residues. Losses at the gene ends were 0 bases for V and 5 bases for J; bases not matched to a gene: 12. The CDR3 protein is CASSQDLASGGLGETQYF. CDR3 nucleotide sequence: TGTGCCAGCAGCCAAGATCTGGCTAGCGGGGGTTTAGGGGAGACCCAGTACTTC.

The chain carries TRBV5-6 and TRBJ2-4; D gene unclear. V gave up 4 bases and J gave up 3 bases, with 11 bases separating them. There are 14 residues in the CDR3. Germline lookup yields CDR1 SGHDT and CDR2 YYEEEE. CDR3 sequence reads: CASSGNEDKNIQYF. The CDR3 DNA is TGTGCCAGCAGCGGGAATGAGGACAAAAACATTCAGTACTTC. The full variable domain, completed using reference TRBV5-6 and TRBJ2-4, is DAGVTQSPTHLIKTRGQQVTLRCSPKSGHDTVSWYQQALGQGPQFIFQYYEEEERQRGNFPDRFSGHQFPNYSSELNVNALLLGDSALYLCASSGNEDKNIQYFGAGTRLSVL.

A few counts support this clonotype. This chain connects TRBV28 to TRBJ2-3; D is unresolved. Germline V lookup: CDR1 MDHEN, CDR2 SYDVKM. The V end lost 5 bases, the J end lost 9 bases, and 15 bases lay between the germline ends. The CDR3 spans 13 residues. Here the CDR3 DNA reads TGTGCCAGCAGTCCGTTTAGTAAAAGGACGCAGTATTTT. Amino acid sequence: CASSPFSKRTQYF.

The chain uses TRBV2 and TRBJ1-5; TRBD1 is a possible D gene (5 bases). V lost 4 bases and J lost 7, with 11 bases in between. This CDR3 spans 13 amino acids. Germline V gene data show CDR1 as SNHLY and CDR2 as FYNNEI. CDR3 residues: CASSGPGIQPQHF. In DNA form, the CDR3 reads TGTGCCAGCAGTGGCCCAGGGATCCAGCCCCAGCATTTT.

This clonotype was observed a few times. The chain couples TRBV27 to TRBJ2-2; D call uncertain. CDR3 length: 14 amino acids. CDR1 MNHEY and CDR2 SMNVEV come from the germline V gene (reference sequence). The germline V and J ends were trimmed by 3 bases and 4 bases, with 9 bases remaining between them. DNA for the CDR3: TGTGCCAGCAGTTTGGAACTACCCACCGGGGAGCTGTTTTTT. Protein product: CASSLELPTGELFF.

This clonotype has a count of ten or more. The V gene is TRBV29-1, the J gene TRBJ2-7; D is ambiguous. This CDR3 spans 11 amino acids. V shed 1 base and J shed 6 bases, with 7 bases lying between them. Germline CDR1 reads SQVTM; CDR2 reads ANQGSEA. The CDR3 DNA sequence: TGCAGCGTTGAAGCATATTTCGAGCAGTACTTC. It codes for CSVEAYFEQYF.

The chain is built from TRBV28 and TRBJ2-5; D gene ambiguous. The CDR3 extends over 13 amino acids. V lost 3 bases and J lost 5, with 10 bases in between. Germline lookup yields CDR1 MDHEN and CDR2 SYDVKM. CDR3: CASSFRNSETQYF. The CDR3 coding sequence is TGTGCCAGCAGTTTCCGGAATAGCGAGACCCAGTACTTC.

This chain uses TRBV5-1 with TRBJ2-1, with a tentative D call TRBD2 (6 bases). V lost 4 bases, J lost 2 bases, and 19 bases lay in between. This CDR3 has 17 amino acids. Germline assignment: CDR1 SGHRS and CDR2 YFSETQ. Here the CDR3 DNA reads TGCGCCAGCAGCCCAATGTCGTGGGGGGACCCCTACAATGAGCAGTTCTTC. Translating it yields CASSPMSWGDPYNEQFF.

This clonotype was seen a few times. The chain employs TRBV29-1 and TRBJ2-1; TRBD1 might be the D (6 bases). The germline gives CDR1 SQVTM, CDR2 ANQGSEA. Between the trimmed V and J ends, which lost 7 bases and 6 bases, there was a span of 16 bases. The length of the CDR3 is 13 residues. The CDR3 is CSGPLGGGNEQFF. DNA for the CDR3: TGCAGCGGACCCCTTGGGGGCGGCAATGAGCAGTTCTTC.

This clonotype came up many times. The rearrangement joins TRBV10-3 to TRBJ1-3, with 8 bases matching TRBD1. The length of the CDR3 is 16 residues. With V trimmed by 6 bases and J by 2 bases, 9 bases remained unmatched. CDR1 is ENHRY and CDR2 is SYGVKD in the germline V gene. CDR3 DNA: TGTGCCATCAGGTCGTCGACAGGGGTAGCTGGAAACACCATATATTTT. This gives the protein CAIRSSTGVAGNTIYF.

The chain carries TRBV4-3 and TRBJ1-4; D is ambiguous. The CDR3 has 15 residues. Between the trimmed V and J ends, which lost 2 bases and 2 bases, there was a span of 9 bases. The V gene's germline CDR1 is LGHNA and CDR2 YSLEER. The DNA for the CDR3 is TGCGCCAGCAGCCAAAGTGAGGGTACTAATGAAAAACTGTTTTTT. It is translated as CASSQSEGTNEKLFF.

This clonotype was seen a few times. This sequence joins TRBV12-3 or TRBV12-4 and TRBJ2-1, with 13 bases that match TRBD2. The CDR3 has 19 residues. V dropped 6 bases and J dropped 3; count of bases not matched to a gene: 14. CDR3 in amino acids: CASRETSGRARDNYNEQFF. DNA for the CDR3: TGTGCCAGCAGGGAAACTAGCGGGAGGGCCCGGGACAACTACAATGAGCAGTTCTTC.

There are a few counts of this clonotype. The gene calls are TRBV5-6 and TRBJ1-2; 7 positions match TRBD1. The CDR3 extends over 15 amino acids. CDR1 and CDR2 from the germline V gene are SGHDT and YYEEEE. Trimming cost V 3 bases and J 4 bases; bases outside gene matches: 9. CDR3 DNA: TGTGCCAGCAGCTCGGGGACAGCCGGGGGCTATGGCTACACCTTC. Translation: CASSSGTAGGYGYTF.

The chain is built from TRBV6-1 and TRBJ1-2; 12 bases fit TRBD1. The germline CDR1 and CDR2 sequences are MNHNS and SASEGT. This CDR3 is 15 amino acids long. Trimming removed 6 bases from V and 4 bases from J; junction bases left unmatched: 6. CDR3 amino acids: CASRPGQGAGYGYTF. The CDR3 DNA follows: TGTGCCAGCAGACCGGGACAGGGGGCGGGCTATGGCTACACCTTC.

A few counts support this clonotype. The CDR3 region has the DNA TGCAGCGTTGTTTTCGGGGGCATAAAAGAGCAGTTCTTC. This translates into CSVVFGGIKEQFF. The J gene is TRBJ2-1, the V gene TRBV29-1, with D perhaps given as TRBD1 or TRBD2 (6 bases each). Per the germline V gene, CDR1 is SQVTM and CDR2 is ANQGSEA. Trimming shortened V by 4 bases and J by 10 bases, and 17 bases separated the two germline ends. CDR3 length: 13 residues.

In nucleotides, the CDR3 is TGCGCCAGCGCCCCGGCCAGGGTCCCCTACGAGCAGTACTTC. It specifies CASAPARVPYEQYF. The chain couples TRBV4-1 to TRBJ2-7; weak D call: TRBD1 (5 bases). CDR3 length equals 14 residues. Per the germline V gene, CDR1 is MGHRA and CDR2 is YSYEKL. V was pared by 8 bases and J by 2 bases, with 16 bases between.

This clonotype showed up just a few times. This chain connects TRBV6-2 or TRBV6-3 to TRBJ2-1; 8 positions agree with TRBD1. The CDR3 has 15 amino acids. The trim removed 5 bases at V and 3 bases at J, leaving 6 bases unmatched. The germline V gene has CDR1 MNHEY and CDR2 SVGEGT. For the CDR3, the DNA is TGTGCCAGCAGTCCGCAGGGGGCCTACTACAATGAGCAGTTCTTC. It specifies CASSPQGAYYNEQFF.

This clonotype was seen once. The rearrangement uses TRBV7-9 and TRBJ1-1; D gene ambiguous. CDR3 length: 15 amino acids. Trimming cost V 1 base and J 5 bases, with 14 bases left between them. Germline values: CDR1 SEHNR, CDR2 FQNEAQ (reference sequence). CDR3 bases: TGTGCCAGCAGCTTAGTCCCTCAATTTAGGACTGAAGCTTTCTTT. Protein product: CASSLVPQFRTEAFF.